One and the same sample provided the 17 T cell receptor beta chains below, sequenced in a study of blood T cell repertoires in COVID-19. Assay used: immunoSEQ multiplex PCR; TCRdb lists only in-frame clones, some missing. The repertoire has about 250,000 clones, approximately 86% of them found once; the top ten carry around 2.6%. Sequencing used PBMCs or T cells enriched from blood (not recorded which). These receptors originate from a woman in her twenties or thirties with acute COVID-19.

The gene calls are TRBV7-9 and TRBJ1-2, with TRBD1 as a possible D gene (5 bases). The CDR3 is 17 amino acids. V was pared by 4 bases and J by 4 bases, with 22 bases between. CDR1 and CDR2 (germline): SEHNR, FQNEAQ (reference sequence). CDR3 in amino acids: CASSSRPTLTVIYGYTF. The CDR3 region has the DNA TGTGCCAGCAGCTCCCGCCCTACCCTGACAGTGATCTATGGCTACACCTTC.

The chain has TRBV5-8 and TRBJ1-2; D unclear. The ends were cut back, 4 bases at V and 1 base at J, with 17 bases in the middle. The CDR3 spans 16 residues. The germline CDR1 and CDR2 sequences are SGHTS and YDEGEE. CDR3 nucleotide sequence: TGTGCCAGCAGCAACTCCTTCGGGAGATTTAACTATGGCTACACCTTC. This sequence encodes CASSNSFGRFNYGYTF. The complete variable domain, with remaining parts taken from reference TRBV5-8 and TRBJ1-2, reads EAGVTQSPTHLIKTRGQQATLRCSPISGHTSVYWYQQALGLGLQFLLWYDEGEERNRGNFPPRFSGRQFPNYSSELNVNALELEDSALYLCASSNSFGRFNYGYTFGSGTRLTVV.

CDR3 nucleotides: TGTGCCAGCAGTTTGAACAGTCCCACTGAAGCTTTCTTT. Protein: CASSLNSPTEAFF. The chain recombines TRBV12-3 or TRBV12-4 with TRBJ1-1; D unresolved. This CDR3 comprises 13 residues. V shed 3 bases and J shed 4 bases, with 9 bases lying between them.

V is TRBV18 and J is TRBJ1-6, with 7 bases matching TRBD1. V lost 5 bases, J lost 5 bases, and 9 bases stayed unmatched. This CDR3 contains 16 residues. Germline assignment: CDR1 KGHSH and CDR2 LQKENI. The CDR3 loop reads CASSGPRGVDNSPLHF. The CDR3, as DNA: TGTGCCAGCTCAGGCCCCAGGGGGGTGGATAATTCACCCCTCCACTTT. Combining the CDR3 with reference TRBV18 and TRBJ1-6 gives the whole variable domain NAGVMQNPRHLVRRRGQEARLRCSPMKGHSHVYWYRQLPEEGLKFMVYLQKENIIDESGMPKERFSAEFPKEGPSILRIQQVVRGDSAAYFCASSGPRGVDNSPLHFGNGTRLTVT.

The chain has TRBV2 and TRBJ2-2; TRBD1 agrees at 10 bases. Germline V gene sequence: CDR1 SNHLY, CDR2 FYNNEI. V lost 7 bases to trimming and J lost 6 bases; unmatched junction nucleotides: 5. The CDR3 has 14 amino acids. In DNA form, the CDR3 reads TGTGCCAGCAAATCCGGGACAGGGGCCGGGGAGCTGTTTTTT. Its protein is CASKSGTGAGELFF.

The rearrangement joins TRBV10-1 to TRBJ2-1, with a weak D call TRBD2 (5 bases). This CDR3 has 12 amino acids. CDR1 and CDR2 from the germline V gene are WNHNN and SYGVQD (reference sequence). V was shortened by 6 bases and J by 5 bases, with 8 bases between the two germline ends. The CDR3 is CASSNGNNEQFF. The CDR3 region has the DNA TGCGCCAGCAGCAACGGGAACAATGAGCAGTTCTTC.

This clone was detected a few times. The V call is TRBV7-6, the J call TRBJ2-1, with 11 bases aligning to TRBD1. The CDR3 runs 15 residues. The V segment lost 5 bases and the J segment 8 bases; nucleotides outside the gene matches: 8. Per germline, CDR1 SGHVS and CDR2 FNYEAQ. Written as DNA, the CDR3 is TGTGCCAGCAGCCCATCGGACAGGGGGCAGGATGAGCAGTTCTTC. Its translation is CASSPSDRGQDEQFF.

This clone was recorded once. This rearrangement joins TRBV14 to TRBJ2-2; D unresolved. The V end lost 3 bases, the J end lost 1 base, and 6 bases lay between the germline ends. Germline V lookup: CDR1 SGHDN, CDR2 FVKESK. The CDR3 contains 14 residues. The CDR3 is CASSQKLNTGELFF. Here the CDR3 DNA reads TGTGCCAGCAGCCAGAAGCTGAACACCGGGGAGCTGTTTTTT.

The CDR3 DNA sequence: TGTGCCAGTCAAGGGACAGGGGGCGTTAAGCCCCAGCATTTT. Its protein product is CASQGTGGVKPQHF. The chain couples TRBV19 to TRBJ1-5; 12 nucleotides match TRBD1. V was pared by 8 bases and J by 8 bases, with 7 bases of the junction left unmatched. Germline CDR1 reads LNHDA; CDR2 reads SQIVND (reference sequence). CDR3 length: 14 residues. Full variable domain (missing parts from reference TRBV19 and TRBJ1-5): DGGITQSPKYLFRKEGQNVTLSCEQNLNHDAMYWYRQDPGQGLRLIYYSQIVNDFQKGDIAEGYSVSREKKESFPLTVTSAQKNPTAFYLCASQGTGGVKPQHFGDGTRLSIL.

The rearrangement uses TRBV29-1 and TRBJ1-2; D is perhaps TRBD1 (5 bases). V lost 5 bases, J lost 2 bases, and 15 bases lay in between. Per germline, CDR1 SQVTM and CDR2 ANQGSEA. CDR3 length: 14 amino acids. The CDR3 nucleotides read TGCAGCGTTATACTAAGCAGGGAAAACTATGGCTACACCTTC. Translation: CSVILSRENYGYTF.

The chain recombines TRBV30 with TRBJ1-3, with D possibly TRBD1 on 5 matching bases. The V end lost 2 bases, the J end lost 0 bases, and 11 bases lay between the germline ends. The length of the CDR3 is 15 residues. Germline loops: CDR1 GTSNPN, CDR2 SVGIG (reference sequence). The CDR3 coding sequence is TGTGCCTGGAGTCCGGGGACTCACTCTGGAAACACCATATATTTT. Its protein product is CAWSPGTHSGNTIYF.

The genes are TRBV10-3 and TRBJ1-1; 9 bases are a match to TRBD1. The germline gives CDR1 ENHRY, CDR2 SYGVKD. The CDR3 loop spans 16 amino acids. The J segment lost 2 bases and the V segment lost 7 bases, leaving 11 bases of the junction unmatched. In DNA form, the CDR3 reads TGTGCCATCATGCCGGGACAGGGAAACCCTAACACTGAAGCTTTCTTT. Translating gives CAIMPGQGNPNTEAFF.

The chain is built from TRBV6-5 and TRBJ1-3; weak D call: TRBD1 (5 bases). Germline values: CDR1 MNHEY, CDR2 SVGAGI. Trimming took off 6 bases at V and 4 bases at J, with 13 bases between the two ends. This CDR3 is 14 amino acids long. As DNA, the CDR3 is TGTGCCAGCAGCCTGGACAACTCGGGAAACACCATATATTTT. Translation gives CASSLDNSGNTIYF.

The chain joins TRBV5-1 to TRBJ2-7; D not certain. V lost 3 bases and J lost 0, with 4 bases in between. The V gene's germline CDR1 is SGHRS and CDR2 YFSETQ. CDR3 length equals 12 residues. As DNA, the CDR3 is TGCGCCAGCAGCTCGAGCTCCTACGAGCAGTACTTC. Translated, it gives CASSSSSYEQYF.

This chain connects TRBV2 to TRBJ2-3, with 9 bases identical to TRBD2. The germline gives CDR1 SNHLY, CDR2 FYNNEI. There are 19 residues in the CDR3. V lost 3 bases to trimming and J lost 0 bases; unmatched junction nucleotides: 13. The CDR3 loop is CASSDLGLAKVSSTDTQYF. The CDR3 DNA sequence: TGTGCCAGCAGTGATTTGGGACTAGCAAAAGTCTCTAGCACAGATACGCAGTATTTT.

This clone was seen a single time. V and J are TRBV7-9 and TRBJ1-1; tentatively, D is TRBD1 (6 bases). This CDR3 contains 14 residues. The V and J ends lost 4 bases and 11 bases respectively, with 20 bases between them. Germline lookup yields CDR1 SEHNR and CDR2 FQNEAQ (reference sequence). The CDR3 nucleotides are TGTGCCAGCAGCTCTACCCAGGGGCCCCCTTGGGCTTTCTTT. Encoded protein: CASSSTQGPPWAFF.

This chain joins TRBV10-3 and TRBJ2-7; D may be TRBD2 (6 bases). The germline V gene has CDR1 ENHRY and CDR2 SYGVKD. This CDR3 has 14 amino acids. V lost 9 bases and J lost 2, with 17 bases in between. The CDR3 region is CAIRVASDAYEQYF. The CDR3 DNA follows: TGTGCCATACGGGTGGCTAGCGATGCCTACGAGCAGTACTTC.